This T cell receptor beta chain was obtained from a study of blood T cell repertoires in COVID-19. Study background: From the United States, Italy and Spain came samples of acute and convalescent COVID-19. T cells, B-cell-depleted T cells, or PBMCs supplied cDNA or gDNA.

From germline, CDR1 is LGHNA and CDR2 YSLEER. The CDR3 has 18 residues. V dropped 1 base and J dropped 6; count of bases not matched to a gene: 11. In the source study's methods: Amplifying reference gene primers gave estimates of nucleated cell counts. Clones were read by immunoSEQ multiplex PCR, and TCRdb kept only the in-frame ones, dropping some. The D gene and trimming were derived from the DNA, and the V and J assignments and clone size from that table. The data show about 140,000 clones, with over 70% seen just once and about 10% held by the top ten. This clonotype originated in a man between 60 and 75 years old with active or convalescent COVID-19. What was sequenced was peripheral blood. The rearrangement joins TRBV4-3 to TRBJ1-4; TRBD1 agrees at 10 bases. The chain's CDR3 is CASSQAGTGVRMDEKLFF. Here the CDR3 DNA reads TGCGCCAGCAGCCAAGCCGGGACAGGGGTTCGGATGGATGAAAAACTGTTTTTT.